The TCR beta chain described here comes from a study of TIL therapy for anti-PD-1-resistant metastatic lung cancer. With respect to this clone: Its antigen is not identified.

Germline V gene sequence: CDR1 SGDLS, CDR2 YYNGEE. V dropped 0 bases and J dropped 3 bases, with 8 bases sitting between them. The CDR3 consists of 14 residues. Time point given: pre-treatment sample, taken before nivolumab and TIL therapy. The libraries were made with immunoSEQ v3. The method was immunoSEQ multiplex PCR; TCRdb's version includes in-frame clones alone and lacks a portion of them. The sample holds 40,000 to 60,000 clones, roughly 85% seen once. Study-level findings and limits: Treatment-naive, never-smoker and oncogene-addicted patients were overrepresented in this highly selected cohort. The baseline peripheral repertoire was partially replaced by infused TIL clonotypes that later decayed.

This sequence was found in a woman aged 30-79 years with non-small cell lung cancer. The rearrangement joins TRBV9 to TRBJ2-3; D unresolved. The input for sequencing was blood, taken at baseline. The CDR3 nucleotides are TGTGCCAGCAGCGTAGCTCACGGGACAGATACGCAGTATTTT. This translates into CASSVAHGTDTQYF.